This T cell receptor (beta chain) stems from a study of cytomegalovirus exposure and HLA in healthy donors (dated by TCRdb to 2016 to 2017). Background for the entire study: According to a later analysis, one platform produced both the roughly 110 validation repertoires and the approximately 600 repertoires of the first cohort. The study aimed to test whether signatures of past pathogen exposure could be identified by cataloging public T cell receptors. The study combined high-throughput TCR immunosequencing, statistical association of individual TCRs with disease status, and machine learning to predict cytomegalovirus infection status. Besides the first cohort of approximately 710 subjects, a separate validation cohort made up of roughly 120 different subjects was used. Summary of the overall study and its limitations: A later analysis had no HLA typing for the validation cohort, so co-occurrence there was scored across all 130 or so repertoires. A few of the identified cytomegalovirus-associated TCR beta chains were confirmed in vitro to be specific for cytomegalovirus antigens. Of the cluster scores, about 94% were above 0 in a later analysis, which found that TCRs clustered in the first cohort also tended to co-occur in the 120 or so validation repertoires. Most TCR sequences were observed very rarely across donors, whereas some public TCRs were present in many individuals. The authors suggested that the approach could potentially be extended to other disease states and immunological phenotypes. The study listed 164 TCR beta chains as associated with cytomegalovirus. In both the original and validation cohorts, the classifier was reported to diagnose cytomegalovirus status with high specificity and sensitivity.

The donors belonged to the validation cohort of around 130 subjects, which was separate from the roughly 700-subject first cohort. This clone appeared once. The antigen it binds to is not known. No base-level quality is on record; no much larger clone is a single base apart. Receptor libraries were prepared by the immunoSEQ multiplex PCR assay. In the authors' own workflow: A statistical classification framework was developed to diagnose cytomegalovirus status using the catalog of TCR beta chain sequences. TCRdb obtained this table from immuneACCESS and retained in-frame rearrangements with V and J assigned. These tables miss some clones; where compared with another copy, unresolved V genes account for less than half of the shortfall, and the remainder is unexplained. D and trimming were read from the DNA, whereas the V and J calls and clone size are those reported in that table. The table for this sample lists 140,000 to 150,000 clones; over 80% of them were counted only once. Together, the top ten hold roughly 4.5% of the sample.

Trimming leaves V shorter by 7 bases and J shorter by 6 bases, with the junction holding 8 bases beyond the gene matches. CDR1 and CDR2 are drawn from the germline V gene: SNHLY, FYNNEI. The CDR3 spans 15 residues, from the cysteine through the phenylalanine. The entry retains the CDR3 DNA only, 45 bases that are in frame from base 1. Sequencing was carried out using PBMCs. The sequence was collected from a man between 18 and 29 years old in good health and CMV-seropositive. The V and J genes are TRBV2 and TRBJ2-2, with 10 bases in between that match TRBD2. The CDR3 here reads CASMVPSGGAGELFF. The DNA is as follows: TGTGCCAGCATGGTTCCCAGCGGGGGGGCCGGGGAGCTGTTTTTT.